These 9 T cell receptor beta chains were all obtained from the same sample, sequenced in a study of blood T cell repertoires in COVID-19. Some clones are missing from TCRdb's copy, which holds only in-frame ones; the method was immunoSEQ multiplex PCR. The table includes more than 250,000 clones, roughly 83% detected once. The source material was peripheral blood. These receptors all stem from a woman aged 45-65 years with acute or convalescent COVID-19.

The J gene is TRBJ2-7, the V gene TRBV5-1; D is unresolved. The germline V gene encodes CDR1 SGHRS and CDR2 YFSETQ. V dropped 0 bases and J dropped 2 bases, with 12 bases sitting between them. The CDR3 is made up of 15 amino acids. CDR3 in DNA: TGCGCCAGCAGCTTGGGCGGAACTGAGACCTACGAGCAGTACTTC. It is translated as CASSLGGTETYEQYF. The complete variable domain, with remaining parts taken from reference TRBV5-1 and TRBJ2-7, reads KAGVTQTPRYLIKTRGQQVTLSCSPISGHRSVSWYQQTPGQGLQFLFEYFSETQRNKGNFPGRFSGRQFSNSRSEMNVSTLELGDSALYLCASSLGGTETYEQYFGPGTRLTVT.

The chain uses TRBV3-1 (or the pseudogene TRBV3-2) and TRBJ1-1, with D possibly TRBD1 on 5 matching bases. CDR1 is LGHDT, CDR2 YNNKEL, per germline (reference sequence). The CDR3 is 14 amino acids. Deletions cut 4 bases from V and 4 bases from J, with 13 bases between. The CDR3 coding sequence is TGTGCCAGCAGCCGGGGGGATGGGGGCACTGAAGCTTTCTTT. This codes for CASSRGDGGTEAFF.

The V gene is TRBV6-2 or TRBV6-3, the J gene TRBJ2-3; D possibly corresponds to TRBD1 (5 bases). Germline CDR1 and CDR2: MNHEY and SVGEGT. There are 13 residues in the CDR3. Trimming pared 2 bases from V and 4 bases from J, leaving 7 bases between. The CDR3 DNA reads TGTGCCAGCAGTTACGCAGGGCCAGATACGCAGTATTTT. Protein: CASSYAGPDTQYF.

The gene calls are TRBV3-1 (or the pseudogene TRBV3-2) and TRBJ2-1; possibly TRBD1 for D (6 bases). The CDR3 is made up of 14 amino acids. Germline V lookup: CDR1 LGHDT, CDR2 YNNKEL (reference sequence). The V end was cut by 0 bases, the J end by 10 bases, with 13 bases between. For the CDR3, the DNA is TGTGCCAGCAGCCAAGATTTGTGGGGGCCCGAGCAGTTCTTC. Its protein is CASSQDLWGPEQFF.

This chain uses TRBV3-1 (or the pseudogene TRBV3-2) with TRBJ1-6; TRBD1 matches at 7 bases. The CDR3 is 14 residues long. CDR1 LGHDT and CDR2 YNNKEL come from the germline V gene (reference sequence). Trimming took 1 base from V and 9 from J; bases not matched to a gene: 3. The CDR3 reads CASSQGTGVSPLHF. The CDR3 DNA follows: TGTGCCAGCAGCCAAGGGACAGGAGTTTCACCCCTCCACTTT.

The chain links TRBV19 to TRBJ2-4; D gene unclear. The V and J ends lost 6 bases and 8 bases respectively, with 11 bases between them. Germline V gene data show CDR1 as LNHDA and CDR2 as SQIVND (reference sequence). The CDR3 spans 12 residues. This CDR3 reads CASRQQWDIQYF. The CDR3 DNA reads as TGTGCCAGTAGGCAACAGTGGGACATTCAGTACTTC.

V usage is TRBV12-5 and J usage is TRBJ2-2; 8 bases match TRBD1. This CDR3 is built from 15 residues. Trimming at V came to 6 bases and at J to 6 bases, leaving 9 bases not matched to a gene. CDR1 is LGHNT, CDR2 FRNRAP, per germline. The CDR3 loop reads CASGQGQGDSGELFF. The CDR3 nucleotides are TGTGCTAGTGGCCAAGGACAGGGAGACTCCGGGGAGCTGTTTTTT.

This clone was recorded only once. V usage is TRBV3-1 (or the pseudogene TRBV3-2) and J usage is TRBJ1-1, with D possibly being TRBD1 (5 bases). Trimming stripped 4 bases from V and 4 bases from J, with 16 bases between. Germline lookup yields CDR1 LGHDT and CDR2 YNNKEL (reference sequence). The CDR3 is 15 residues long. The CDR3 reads CASSPQEGPSTEAFF. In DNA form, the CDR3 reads TGTGCCAGCAGCCCTCAGGAGGGACCCAGCACTGAAGCTTTCTTT.

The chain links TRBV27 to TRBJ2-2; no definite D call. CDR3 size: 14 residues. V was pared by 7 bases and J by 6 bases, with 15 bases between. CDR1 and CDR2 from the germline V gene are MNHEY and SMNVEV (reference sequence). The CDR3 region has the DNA TGTGCCAGCACCCATCTTGGTAGAGCCGGGGAGCTGTTTTTT. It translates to CASTHLGRAGELFF.